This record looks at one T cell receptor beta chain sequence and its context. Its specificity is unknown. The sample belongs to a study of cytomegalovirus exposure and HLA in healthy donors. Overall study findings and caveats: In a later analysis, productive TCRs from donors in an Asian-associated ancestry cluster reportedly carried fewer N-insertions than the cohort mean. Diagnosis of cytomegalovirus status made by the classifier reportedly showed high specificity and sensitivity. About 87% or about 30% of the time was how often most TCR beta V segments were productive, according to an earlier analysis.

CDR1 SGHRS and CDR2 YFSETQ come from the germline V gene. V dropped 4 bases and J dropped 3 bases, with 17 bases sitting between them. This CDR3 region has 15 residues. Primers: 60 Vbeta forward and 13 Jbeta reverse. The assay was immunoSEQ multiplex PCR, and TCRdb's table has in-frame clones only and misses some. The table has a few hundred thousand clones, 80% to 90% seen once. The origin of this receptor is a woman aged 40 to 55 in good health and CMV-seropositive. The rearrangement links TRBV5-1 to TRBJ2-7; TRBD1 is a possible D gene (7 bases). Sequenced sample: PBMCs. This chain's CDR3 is CASSQGGAPLYEQYF. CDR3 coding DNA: TGCGCCAGCAGCCAGGGGGGAGCGCCTCTCTACGAGCAGTACTTC.